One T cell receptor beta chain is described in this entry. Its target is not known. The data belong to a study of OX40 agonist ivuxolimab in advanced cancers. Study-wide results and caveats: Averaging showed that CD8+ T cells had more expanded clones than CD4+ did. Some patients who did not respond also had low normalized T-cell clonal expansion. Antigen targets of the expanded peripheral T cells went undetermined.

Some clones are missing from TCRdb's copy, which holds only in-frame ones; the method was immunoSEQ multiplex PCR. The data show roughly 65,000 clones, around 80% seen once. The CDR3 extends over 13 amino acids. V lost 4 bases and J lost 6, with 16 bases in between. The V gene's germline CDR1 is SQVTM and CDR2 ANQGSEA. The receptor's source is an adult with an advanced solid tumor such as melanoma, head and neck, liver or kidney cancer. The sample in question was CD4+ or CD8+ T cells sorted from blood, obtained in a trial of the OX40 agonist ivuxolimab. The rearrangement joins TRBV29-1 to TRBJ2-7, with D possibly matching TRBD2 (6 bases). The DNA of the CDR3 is TGCAGCGTTGCCCGTACGCGGGAAGGCGAGCAGTACTTC. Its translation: CSVARTREGEQYF.